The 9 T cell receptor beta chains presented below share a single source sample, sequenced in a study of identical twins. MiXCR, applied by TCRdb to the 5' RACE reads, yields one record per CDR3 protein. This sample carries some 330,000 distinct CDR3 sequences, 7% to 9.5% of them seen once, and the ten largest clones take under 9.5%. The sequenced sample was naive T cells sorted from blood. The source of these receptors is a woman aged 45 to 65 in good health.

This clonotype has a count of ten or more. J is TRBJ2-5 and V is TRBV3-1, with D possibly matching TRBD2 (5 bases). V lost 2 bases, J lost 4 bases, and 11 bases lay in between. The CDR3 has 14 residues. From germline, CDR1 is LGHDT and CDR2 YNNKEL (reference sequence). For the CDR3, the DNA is TGTGCCAGCAGCCAAAGAGGGCCGGGAGAGACCCAGTACTTC. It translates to CASSQRGPGETQYF.

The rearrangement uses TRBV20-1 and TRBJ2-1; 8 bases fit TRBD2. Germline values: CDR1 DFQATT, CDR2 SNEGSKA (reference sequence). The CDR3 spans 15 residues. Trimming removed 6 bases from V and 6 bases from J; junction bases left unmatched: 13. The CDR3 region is CSAERGAGGSNEQFF. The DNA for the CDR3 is TGCAGTGCAGAGAGGGGGGCGGGAGGTTCCAATGAGCAGTTCTTC.

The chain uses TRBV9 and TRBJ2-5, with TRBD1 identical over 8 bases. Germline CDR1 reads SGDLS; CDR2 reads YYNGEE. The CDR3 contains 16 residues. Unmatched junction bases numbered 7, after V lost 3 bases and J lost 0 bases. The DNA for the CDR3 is TGTGCCAGCAGCGAAACAGGGGGGTGGAACCAAGAGACCCAGTACTTC. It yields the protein CASSETGGWNQETQYF.

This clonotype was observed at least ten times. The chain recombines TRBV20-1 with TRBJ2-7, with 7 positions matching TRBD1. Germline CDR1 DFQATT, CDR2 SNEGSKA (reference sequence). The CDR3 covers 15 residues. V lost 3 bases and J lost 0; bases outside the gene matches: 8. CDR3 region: CSASYPAGGSYEQYF. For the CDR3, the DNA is TGCAGTGCTAGCTATCCCGCAGGGGGCTCCTACGAGCAGTACTTC.

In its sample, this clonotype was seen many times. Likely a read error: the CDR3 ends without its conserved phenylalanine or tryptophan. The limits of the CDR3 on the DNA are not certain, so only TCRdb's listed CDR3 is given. The CDR3 sequence: CASTLVTSGPPVI. The V call is TRBV7-8, the J call TRBJ2-1; no DNA check was done on the table's D call, TRBD2. Inclusive of both ends, the CDR3 amounts to 13 amino acids. The germline gives CDR1 SGHVS, CDR2 FQNEAQ.

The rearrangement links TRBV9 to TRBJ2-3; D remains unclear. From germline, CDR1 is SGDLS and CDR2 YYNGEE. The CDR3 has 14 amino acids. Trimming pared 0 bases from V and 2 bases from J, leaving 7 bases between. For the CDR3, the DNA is TGTGCCAGCAGCGTAGCCTATAACACAGATACGCAGTATTTT. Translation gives CASSVAYNTDTQYF.

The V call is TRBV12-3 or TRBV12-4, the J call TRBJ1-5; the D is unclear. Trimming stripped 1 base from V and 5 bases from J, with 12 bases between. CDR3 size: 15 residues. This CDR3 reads CASSLEGNEHQPQHF. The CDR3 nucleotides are TGTGCCAGCAGTTTAGAGGGCAACGAACATCAGCCCCAGCATTTT.

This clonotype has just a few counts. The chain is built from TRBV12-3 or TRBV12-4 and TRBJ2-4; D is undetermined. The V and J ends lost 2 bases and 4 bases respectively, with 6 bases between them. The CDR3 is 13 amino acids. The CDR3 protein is CASSLQVKNIQYF. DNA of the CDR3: TGTGCCAGCAGTTTACAGGTGAAAAACATTCAGTACTTC.

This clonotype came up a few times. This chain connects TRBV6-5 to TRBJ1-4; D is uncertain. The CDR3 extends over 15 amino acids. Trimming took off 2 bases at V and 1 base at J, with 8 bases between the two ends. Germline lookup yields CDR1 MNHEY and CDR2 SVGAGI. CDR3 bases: TGTGCCAGCAGTTACGGAAGGGTAACTAATGAAAAACTGTTTTTT. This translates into CASSYGRVTNEKLFF.